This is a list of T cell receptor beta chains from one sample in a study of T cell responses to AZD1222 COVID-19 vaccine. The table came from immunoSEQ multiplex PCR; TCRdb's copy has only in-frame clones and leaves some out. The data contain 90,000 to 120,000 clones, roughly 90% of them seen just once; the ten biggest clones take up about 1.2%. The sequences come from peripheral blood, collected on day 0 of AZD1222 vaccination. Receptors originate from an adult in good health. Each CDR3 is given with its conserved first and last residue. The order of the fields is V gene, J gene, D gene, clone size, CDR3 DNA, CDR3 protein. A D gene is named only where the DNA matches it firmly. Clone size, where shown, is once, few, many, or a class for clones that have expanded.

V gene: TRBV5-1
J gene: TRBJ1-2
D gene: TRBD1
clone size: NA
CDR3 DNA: TGCGCCAGCAGCCCGGCCGGACAGGGGGCCATCTATGGCTACACCTTC
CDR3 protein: CASSPAGQGAIYGYTF

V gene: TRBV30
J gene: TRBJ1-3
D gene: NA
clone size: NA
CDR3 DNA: TGTGCCTGGAGTGTTTACGGGGGGTCTGGAAACACCATATATTTT
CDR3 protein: CAWSVYGGSGNTIYF

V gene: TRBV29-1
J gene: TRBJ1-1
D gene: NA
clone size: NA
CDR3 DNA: TGCAGCGTTGTTCGGAAGAACACTGAAGCTTTCTTT
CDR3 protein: CSVVRKNTEAFF

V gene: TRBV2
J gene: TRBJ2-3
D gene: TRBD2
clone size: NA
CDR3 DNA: TGTGCCAGCAGTACCAGTTCCGGGACTAGCGGGAGTAGCACAGATACGCAGTATTTT
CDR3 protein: CASSTSSGTSGSSTDTQYF

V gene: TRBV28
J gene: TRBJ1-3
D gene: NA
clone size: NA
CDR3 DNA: TGTGCCAGCTCGAGTGCTGGAAACACCATATATTTT
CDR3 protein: CASSSAGNTIYF

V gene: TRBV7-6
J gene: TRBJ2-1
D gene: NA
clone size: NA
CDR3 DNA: TGTGCCAGCAGCCAGTTTTCGTCTCGGACGAATGAGCAGTTCTTC
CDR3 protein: CASSQFSSRTNEQFF

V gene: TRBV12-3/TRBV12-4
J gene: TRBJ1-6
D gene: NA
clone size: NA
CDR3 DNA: TGTGCCAGCAGTTGGGAGGGGACTTCACCCCTCCACTTT
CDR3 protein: CASSWEGTSPLHF

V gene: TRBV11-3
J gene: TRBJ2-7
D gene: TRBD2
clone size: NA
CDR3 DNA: TGTGCCAGCAGCTTGAGGGGGGCTAGCGGGCGACATTACGAGCAGTACTTC
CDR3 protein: CASSLRGASGRHYEQYF

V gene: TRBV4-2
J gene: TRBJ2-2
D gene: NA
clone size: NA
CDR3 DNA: TGTGCCAGCAGCCAGGCCTCAGGGGCGACGAACACCGGGGAGCTGTTTTTT
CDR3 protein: CASSQASGATNTGELFF

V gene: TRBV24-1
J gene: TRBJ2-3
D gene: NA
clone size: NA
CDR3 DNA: TGTGCCACCAGTGACAGGGACCCAGATACGCAGTATTTT
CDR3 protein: CATSDRDPDTQYF

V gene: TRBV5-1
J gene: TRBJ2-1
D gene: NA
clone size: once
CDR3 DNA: TGCGCCAGCAGCCCAAACATCAACAATGAGCAGTTCTTC
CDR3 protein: CASSPNINNEQFF

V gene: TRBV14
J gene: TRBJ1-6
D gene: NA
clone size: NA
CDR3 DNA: TGTGCCAGCAGCCAAGAGCCCGGGCGGTCACCCCTCCACTTT
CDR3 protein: CASSQEPGRSPLHF

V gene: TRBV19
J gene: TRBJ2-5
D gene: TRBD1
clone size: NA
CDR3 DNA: TGTGCCAGTAGTACGGGACAGGGGGAGACCCAGTACTTC
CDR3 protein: CASSTGQGETQYF

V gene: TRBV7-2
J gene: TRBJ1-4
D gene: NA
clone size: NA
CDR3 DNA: TGTGCCAGCAGCGTCGTTGCAGACGCGGGTGAAAAACTGTTTTTT
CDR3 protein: CASSVVADAGEKLFF

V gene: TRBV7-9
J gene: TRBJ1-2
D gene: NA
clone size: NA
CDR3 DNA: TGTGCCAGCAGCTTAGCGGAACACAGGGCGTCTGGCTACACCTTC
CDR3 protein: CASSLAEHRASGYTF

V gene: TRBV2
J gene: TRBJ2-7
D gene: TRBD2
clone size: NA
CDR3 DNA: TGTGCCAGCAGTGAAGGGACTAGCGGGAGTGCGGGCTACGAGCAGTACTTC
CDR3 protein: CASSEGTSGSAGYEQYF

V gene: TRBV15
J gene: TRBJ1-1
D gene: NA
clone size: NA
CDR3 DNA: TGTGCCACCAGCAGAGATTTCTCTCAGAACACTGAAGCTTTCTTT
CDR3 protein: CATSRDFSQNTEAFF

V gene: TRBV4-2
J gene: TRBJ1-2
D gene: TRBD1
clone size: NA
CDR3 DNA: TGTGCCAGCAGCCAAACTGACAGGGAATATTATGGCTACACCTTC
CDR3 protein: CASSQTDREYYGYTF

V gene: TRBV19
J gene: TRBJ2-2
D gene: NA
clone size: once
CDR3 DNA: TGTGCCAGTAGTATAGGCCCAGCCTCCGGGGAGCTGTTTTTT
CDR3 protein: CASSIGPASGELFF

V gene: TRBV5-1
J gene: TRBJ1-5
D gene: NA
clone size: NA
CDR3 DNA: TGCGCCAGCAGCAGGGAAGGTGGCAATCAGCCCCAGCATTTT
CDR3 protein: CASSREGGNQPQHF

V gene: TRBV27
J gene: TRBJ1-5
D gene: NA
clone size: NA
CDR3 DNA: TGTGCCAGCAGCCGGACTGGGACTCCCAATCAGCCCCAGCATTTT
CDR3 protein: CASSRTGTPNQPQHF

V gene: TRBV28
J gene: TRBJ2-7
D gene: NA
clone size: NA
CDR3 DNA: TGTGCCAGTAGGCCGACAGGATTTCTACACGAGCAGTACTTC
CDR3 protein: CASRPTGFLHEQYF

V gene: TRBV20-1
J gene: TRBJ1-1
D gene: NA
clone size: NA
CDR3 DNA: TGCAGTGTCCGGCGGGGGCGAGAAGCTTTCTTT
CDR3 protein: CSVRRGREAFF

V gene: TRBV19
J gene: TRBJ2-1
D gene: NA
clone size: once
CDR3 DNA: TGTGCCAGTAGTATAGTCCCAGGGGTCTACAATGAGCAGTTCTTC
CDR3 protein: CASSIVPGVYNEQFF

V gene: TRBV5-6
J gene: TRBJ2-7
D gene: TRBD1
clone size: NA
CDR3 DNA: TGTGCCAGCAGCTCCTCGGGGACAGGGGGCTTCCTCTACGAGCAGTACTTC
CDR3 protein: CASSSSGTGGFLYEQYF

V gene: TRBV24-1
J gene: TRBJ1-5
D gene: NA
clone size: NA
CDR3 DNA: TGTGCCACCAGTGCTCAGGGAGGTAATCAGCCCCAGCATTTT
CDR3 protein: CATSAQGGNQPQHF

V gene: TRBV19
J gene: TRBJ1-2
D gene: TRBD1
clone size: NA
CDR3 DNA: TGTGCCAGTAGTCCCGGGACAGGGACGAGCTATGGCTACACCTTC
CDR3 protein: CASSPGTGTSYGYTF